This is a list of T cell receptor beta chains from one sample in a study of T-cell memory formation after mild COVID-19. TCRdb re-called the 5' RACE reads with MiXCR, one entry per CDR3 protein. The sample has more than 120,000 distinct CDR3 sequences; over 15% are singletons. The sample was PBMCs or a T cell subset sorted from them (not recorded which). Every receptor here comes from an adult woman who had mild COVID-19 (a few samples of this study predate the infection). Cell type and time point are not known. Both conserved end residues are part of each CDR3. A D gene is named only where the DNA matches it firmly. Some rows have no size entry. The others give once, few or many, or a class for an expanded clone.

j_call v_call clone_size d_call cdr3_nt cdr3_aa
TRBJ2-6 TRBV27 many . TGTGCCAGCAGTTCCCCGGCTGGGGCCAACGTCCTGACTTTC CASSSPAGANVLTF
TRBJ1-6 TRBV20-1 few TRBD1 TGCAGTGCTAGAGGCACAGGGGTCTATAATTCACCCCTCCACTTT CSARGTGVYNSPLHF
TRBJ2-3 TRBV6-2/TRBV6-3 few TRBD2 TGTGCCAGCAGTCCGGGACTAGGATTCCCCACAGATACGCAGTATTTT CASSPGLGFPTDTQYF
TRBJ2-7 TRBV25-1 . . TGTGCCAGCAGTCCCCCGTCTACCTACGAGCAGTACTTC CASSPPSTYEQYF
TRBJ1-5 TRBV12-3/TRBV12-4 . . TGTGCCAGCAGTGACTATAGCAATCAGCCCCAGCATTTT CASSDYSNQPQHF
TRBJ2-2 TRBV14 . . TGTGCCAGCAGCCCGCGCAGGGGCTGGACCGGGGAGCTGTTTTTT CASSPRRGWTGELFF
TRBJ2-3 TRBV10-3 . . TGTGCCATCAGCAAGGACTCCGGCGGCACAGATACGCAGTATTTT CAISKDSGGTDTQYF
TRBJ2-3 TRBV7-9 few . TGTGCCAGCAGCCCCGATGTGCGAGAGCTTGGGACGCAGTATTTT CASSPDVRELGTQYF
TRBJ2-5 TRBV15 few . TGTGCCACCAGCAGAGGGGGAACCCAAGAGACCCAGTACTTC CATSRGGTQETQYF
TRBJ2-4 TRBV29-1 . . TGCAGCGTTGATTGGGGGGACATTCAGTACTTC CSVDWGDIQYF
TRBJ2-1 TRBV7-2 . TRBD1 TGTGCCAGCAGCTTGGACAGGGCCACCCACAATGAGCAGTTCTTC CASSLDRATHNEQFF
TRBJ2-2 TRBV12-3/TRBV12-4 few TRBD1 TGTGCCAGCCGCTCCGGGACAGGGACCGGGGAGCTGTTTTTT CASRSGTGTGELFF
TRBJ2-3 TRBV6-5 few TRBD2 TGTGCCAGCAACAAACTTGGCGGGGGGGCCGTAGATACGCAGTATTTT CASNKLGGGAVDTQYF
TRBJ2-6 TRBV10-3 . . TGTGCCATCATGAGGGACGGTACCCTATCTGGGGCCAACGTCCTGACTTTC CAIMRDGTLSGANVLTF
TRBJ2-5 TRBV3-1 few . TGTGCCAGCAGCCAAAGCGGCGTTCGGGAGACCCAGTACTTC CASSQSGVRETQYF
TRBJ2-7 TRBV14 . TRBD1 TGTGCCAGCAGCCCTCGGACAGGGCCCTACGAGCAGTACTTC CASSPRTGPYEQYF
TRBJ2-1 TRBV12-3/TRBV12-4 few . TGTGCCAGCAGTCCAGGGACTTCCCCCAGGGGTAATGAGCAGTTCTTC CASSPGTSPRGNEQFF
TRBJ2-3 TRBV7-2 . . TGTGCCAGCAGCTTAGCGGTCTTTAGGACTAACCCCACAGATACGCAGTATTTT CASSLAVFRTNPTDTQYF
TRBJ2-1 TRBV14 few . TGTGCCAGCAGCCAAGGACAGGTACGTCGGAGTGAGCAGTTCTTC CASSQGQVRRSEQFF
TRBJ2-5 TRBV2 . . TGTGCCAGTAGCAGTTACGACGGGGGAGGGACCCAGTACTTC CASSSYDGGGTQYF
TRBJ2-1 TRBV5-6 . . TGTGCCAGCAGCTTAGAAAGGAGGTTAGCGCTGGGTTCCAATGAGCAGTTCTTC CASSLERRLALGSNEQFF
TRBJ2-2 TRBV29-1 few TRBD1 TGCAGCGTTACAGGGGTTACCGGGGAGCTGTTTTTT CSVTGVTGELFF
TRBJ1-5 TRBV12-3/TRBV12-4 . . TGTGCCAGCAGTTTAAGGCGGGATCAGCCCCAGCTTTTT CASSLRRDQPQLF
TRBJ1-1 TRBV10-3 . TRBD1 TGTGCCATCAGCCCGGGACAGGCGGGCCAAGGTGAAGCTTTCTTT CAISPGQAGQGEAFF
TRBJ1-2 TRBV5-5 . TRBD1 TGTGCCAGCAGCTTGTGGCCGGACAGGGAAGAAGGCTACACCTTC CASSLWPDREEGYTF
TRBJ2-7 TRBV2 . . TGTGCCAGCAGTGAAACTAGGGGCTACGAGCAGTACTTC CASSETRGYEQYF
TRBJ2-6 TRBV4-1 . TRBD1 TGCGCCAGCAGCCCTCGGATCACACCGGGACAGGGTTTCTCTGGGGCCAACGTCCTGACTTTC CASSPRITPGQGFSGANVLTF
TRBJ1-1 TRBV6-2/TRBV6-3 . . TGTGCCAGCAGTCGGACCCTCGGCTTTGAAGCTTTCTTT CASSRTLGFEAFF
TRBJ2-7 TRBV14 few TRBD1 TGTGCCAGCAGCCTCCGGGACAGCCCCTACGAGCAGTACTTC CASSLRDSPYEQYF
TRBJ2-3 TRBV7-6 . . TGTGCCAGCAGCTTTACGTACAGGGAAGATACGCAGTATTTT CASSFTYREDTQYF
TRBJ2-7 TRBV12-3/TRBV12-4 . TRBD1 TGTGCCAGCAGGGTTACAGGGGTTCGCGAGCAGTACTTC CASRVTGVREQYF
TRBJ1-6 TRBV11-2 . . TGTGCCAGCAGCTGGACAAATTCACCCCTCCACTTT CASSWTNSPLHF
TRBJ2-1 TRBV29-1 few . TGCAGCGTTGTGGGAGCCGTCCCCTGGAATGAGCAGTTCTTC CSVVGAVPWNEQFF
TRBJ2-7 TRBV10-3 . . TGTGCCATCAGTGAGTCCCCCCACGAGCAGTACTTC CAISESPHEQYF
TRBJ2-3 TRBV18 few TRBD1 TGTGCCAGCTCATCTGACAGGGGAACAGATACGCAGTATTTT CASSSDRGTDTQYF
TRBJ2-2 TRBV5-4 few TRBD2 TGTGCCAGCAGCTTGAAGCGGGATCGAACCGGGGAGCTGTTTTTT CASSLKRDRTGELFF
TRBJ2-1 TRBV7-9 few . TGTGCCAGCAGCTTAGGGCCTAGATTCGAGCAGTTCTTC CASSLGPRFEQFF
TRBJ2-3 TRBV30 few TRBD1 TGTGCCTGGAGTGTACAGGGGGCAGGGACGCAGTATTTT CAWSVQGAGTQYF
TRBJ2-3 TRBV5-1 . TRBD1 TGCGCCAGCAGCCTGGGACAGCTCAACACAGATACGCAGTATTTT CASSLGQLNTDTQYF
TRBJ2-2 TRBV7-3 few . TGTGCCAGCAGCTTGTCGACGGCTAACACCGGGGAGCTGTTTTTT CASSLSTANTGELFF
TRBJ2-4 TRBV3-1 . . TGTGCCAGCAGGGGGGCCGCCAAAAACATTCAGTACTTC CASRGAAKNIQYF
TRBJ2-3 TRBV11-3 . . TGTGCCAGCAGCTCACGTTCAGATACGCAGTATTTT CASSSRSDTQYF
TRBJ2-2 TRBV5-1 . . TGCGCCAGCAGCTTCCGGGAAAACACCGGGGAGCTGTTTTTT CASSFRENTGELFF
TRBJ2-1 TRBV18 . . TGTGCCAGCTCCTACTCTTACAATGAGCAGTTCTTC CASSYSYNEQFF
TRBJ2-3 TRBV6-5 few . TGTGCCAGCAGAGATTCCGGGGGAACAGATACGCAGTATTTT CASRDSGGTDTQYF
TRBJ1-2 TRBV7-2 few . TGTGCCAGCAGCTTCGTTGAGGGCGGAACCTATGGCTACACCTTC CASSFVEGGTYGYTF
TRBJ1-5 TRBV29-1 few TRBD1 TGCAGCGTTACGACGACAGGGAGCGGTCAGCCCCAGCATTTT CSVTTTGSGQPQHF
TRBJ2-7 TRBV12-3/TRBV12-4 . . TGTGCCAGCAGTACAGGAACCCTCTCCTACGAGCAGTACTTC CASSTGTLSYEQYF